Below are 32 T cell receptor beta chains sequenced from a single sample in a study of T-cell memory formation after mild COVID-19. One entry per CDR3 protein results from TCRdb running MiXCR on the 5' RACE reads. The table records approximately 150,000 distinct CDR3 sequences, roughly 21% of them present only once. Sequenced input: PBMCs or a T cell subset sorted from them (not recorded which). The receptors originated from an adult woman who had mild COVID-19 (a few samples of this study predate the infection). Cell type and time point are not known.

This clonotype occurred a few times. The chain combines TRBV3-1 with TRBJ2-7; no clear D gene. Germline V gene lookup returns CDR1 LGHDT and CDR2 YNNKEL (reference sequence). V gave up 1 base and J gave up 2 bases, with 9 bases separating them. The CDR3 contains 14 residues. The CDR3 region has the DNA TGTGCCAGCAGCCAAGGTGGGAACACCTACGAGCAGTACTTC. Its translation: CASSQGGNTYEQYF.

The chain couples TRBV2 to TRBJ1-3; no clear D. The V gene lost 7 bases and the J gene lost 0 bases, with 7 bases spanning the gap. The CDR3 has 13 amino acids. CDR1 is SNHLY, CDR2 FYNNEI, per germline. For the CDR3, the DNA is TGTGCCAGCACGTGGAACTCTGGAAACACCATATATTTT. Amino acids: CASTWNSGNTIYF.

J is TRBJ1-2 and V is TRBV12-3 or TRBV12-4; D may be TRBD1 (5 bases). The CDR3 is 14 residues long. Trimming left V 1 base short and J 5 bases short, with 11 bases between. CDR3 coding DNA: TGTGCCAGCAGTTTAGAGGGACGGCGATATGGCTACACCTTC. Amino acids: CASSLEGRRYGYTF.

The chain uses TRBV20-1 and TRBJ1-1; D call uncertain. Trimming removed 6 bases at V and 2 bases at J, with 13 bases between. This CDR3 spans 13 amino acids. Germline lookup yields CDR1 DFQATT and CDR2 SNEGSKA (reference sequence). The CDR3 bases are TGCAGTGCGCCAAAGACTTCAAACACTGAAGCTTTCTTT. Its protein product is CSAPKTSNTEAFF.

This clonotype was seen more than once but under ten times. The V call is TRBV7-8, the J call TRBJ1-2; D perhaps matches TRBD1 (5 bases). V lost 1 base, J lost 9 bases, and 12 bases lay in between. The CDR3 runs to 13 residues. Germline CDR1 SGHVS, CDR2 FQNEAQ. For the CDR3, the DNA is TGTGCCAGCAGCTTAGGTAGGGTGGACAGCTACACCTTC. It translates to CASSLGRVDSYTF.

The chain couples TRBV9 to TRBJ2-1, with D possibly TRBD2 on 6 matching bases. Trimming cost V 4 bases and J 1 base, with 15 bases left between them. From germline, CDR1 is SGDLS and CDR2 YYNGEE. The CDR3 has 16 residues. The CDR3 DNA sequence: TGTGCCAGCAGCTCCGGGGGTAGCGGATCCTACAATGAGCAGTTCTTC. The encoded protein is CASSSGGSGSYNEQFF.

The rearrangement links TRBV2 to TRBJ2-3; unclear D gene. Trimming removed 6 bases from V and 9 bases from J, with 7 bases in between. This CDR3 contains 10 residues. Germline-derived CDR1 and CDR2 are SNHLY and FYNNEI. The chain's CDR3 is CASSEWTQYF. The CDR3 region has the DNA TGTGCCAGCAGCGAGTGGACGCAGTATTTT.

This clonotype was seen just once. The junction and the germline gene differ at one end; a read error may be behind it. This chain links TRBV3-1 with TRBJ2-1, with 9 bases identical to TRBD2. The CDR3 consists of 17 residues. Looked up from germline, CDR1 is LGHDT and CDR2 is YNNKEL (reference sequence). The DNA for the CDR3 is TGTGCCAGCAGCCAAGGTTCTAGCGGGATAGGTTACAATGAGCAGTTATTC. As protein: CASSQGSSGIGYNEQLF.

This clonotype was found once. In nucleotides, the CDR3 is TGTGCCAGCAGCCAAGGAGTTGGATCGGCCTTCCAGATATCCGGGGAGCTGTTTTTT. It specifies CASSQGVGSAFQISGELFF. The chain combines TRBV14 with TRBJ2-2; D is unclear. The CDR3 covers 19 residues. Per the germline V gene, CDR1 is SGHDN and CDR2 is FVKESK. V was pared by 1 base and J by 6 bases, with 24 bases between.

This clonotype was seen a handful of times. This chain connects TRBV9 to TRBJ2-7; maybe TRBD2 (6 bases). V was trimmed by 0 bases and J by 4 bases, leaving 11 bases between them. The CDR3 is 14 residues long. Per germline, CDR1 SGDLS and CDR2 YYNGEE. CDR3 nucleotide sequence: TGTGCCAGCAGCGTAGCTGTAGGAGGGTACGAGCAGTACTTC. Amino acids: CASSVAVGGYEQYF.

V is TRBV7-2 and J is TRBJ2-6, with a weak D call TRBD2 (5 bases). Trimming shortened V by 3 bases and J by 0 bases, and 15 bases separated the two germline ends. This CDR3 contains 18 residues. Germline loops: CDR1 SGHTA, CDR2 FQGNSA. Written as DNA, the CDR3 is TGTGCCAGCAGCTTGTTGCCAGGACTGAGCTCTGGGGCCAACGTCCTGACTTTC. Translation gives CASSLLPGLSSGANVLTF.

This clonotype appeared a few times. The CDR3 region is CATIQPGGRKAFF. CDR3 DNA: TGTGCCACCATTCAACCGGGTGGCAGAAAAGCTTTCTTT. The chain recombines TRBV12-3 or TRBV12-4 with TRBJ1-1; no clear D. CDR3 length equals 13 residues. Trimming pared 10 bases from V and 9 bases from J, leaving 21 bases between.

The sample holds a few counts of this clonotype. In DNA, the CDR3 is TGCAGTGCTAGAGATCCCAGGGAGAAAGGGCAGTTCTTC. It codes for CSARDPREKGQFF. The chain has TRBV20-1 and TRBJ2-1; tentatively, D is TRBD1 or TRBD2 (5 bases each). Germline V CDR1 and CDR2: DFQATT, SNEGSKA (reference sequence). The CDR3 has 13 amino acids. The V end lost 0 bases, the J end lost 12 bases, and 15 bases lay between the germline ends.

This clonotype was seen a few times. The J gene is TRBJ2-1, the V gene TRBV9, with 10 positions matching TRBD1. The germline V gene encodes CDR1 SGDLS and CDR2 YYNGEE. The CDR3 consists of 14 residues. The V and J ends lost 3 bases and 3 bases, in that order; junction bases with no gene match: 0. CDR3 coding DNA: TGTGCCAGCAGCGGGACAGGGGGCTACAATGAGCAGTTCTTC. This encodes CASSGTGGYNEQFF.

The chain is built from TRBV5-1 and TRBJ2-7; TRBD1 agrees at 7 bases. With 0 bases clipped from V and 3 bases from J, the junction kept 6 bases outside the gene matches. CDR3 length: 15 amino acids. Germline loops: CDR1 SGHRS, CDR2 YFSETQ. CDR3 residues: CASSLVGDSNYEQYF. In nucleotides, the CDR3 is TGCGCCAGCAGCTTGGTCGGGGACAGTAACTACGAGCAGTACTTC.

The CDR3, as DNA: TGTGCCAGCAGTGAATATATAGGGACAGGGGGTGACGGGGAGCTGTTTTTT. This encodes CASSEYIGTGGDGELFF. The chain combines TRBV25-1 with TRBJ2-2; TRBD1 matches at 11 bases. The V gene end was trimmed by 0 bases and the J gene end by 7 bases; junction bases not matched to a gene: 7. Per germline, CDR1 MGHDK and CDR2 SYGVNS. The CDR3 totals 17 residues.

The chain joins TRBV10-3 to TRBJ2-7; TRBD2 is a possible D gene (5 bases). V was cut by 6 bases and J by 6 bases, with 18 bases left in between. Germline V CDR1 and CDR2: ENHRY, SYGVKD. This CDR3 is built from 14 residues. The CDR3 is CAIRGATVMGEQYF. CDR3 DNA: TGTGCCATCAGGGGAGCAACGGTTATGGGCGAGCAGTACTTC.

The chain has TRBV27 and TRBJ2-1; 9 nucleotides align to TRBD2. V gave up 6 bases and J gave up 6 bases; unmatched junction bases: 12. Germline CDR1 reads MNHEY; CDR2 reads SMNVEV (reference sequence). The CDR3 length is 16 residues. CDR3 in DNA: TGTGCCAGCAGCTCTTGGAGCGGGGGGAAGGCCAATGAGCAGTTCTTC. Amino acid sequence: CASSSWSGGKANEQFF.

The chain employs TRBV5-5 and TRBJ1-3; D gene ambiguous. Trimming stripped 0 bases from V and 7 bases from J, with 5 bases between. The CDR3 consists of 12 residues. Germline values: CDR1 SGHKS, CDR2 YYEKEE (reference sequence). CDR3 sequence reads: CASSLVGNTIYF. DNA for the CDR3: TGTGCCAGCAGCTTGGTTGGGAACACCATATATTTT.

There are many counts of this clonotype. As DNA, the CDR3 is TGTGCCAGCAGGGGGACAGGGGGATTTGTGGCTAATGAAAAACTGTTTTTT. Translating gives CASRGTGGFVANEKLFF. This chain connects TRBV12-3 or TRBV12-4 to TRBJ1-4; 11 nucleotides match TRBD1. V shed 6 bases and J 3 bases; nucleotides not matched to a gene: 9. The CDR3 contains 17 residues.

The chain has TRBV30 and TRBJ2-7; the D is unclear. Germline CDR1 reads GTSNPN; CDR2 reads SVGIG (reference sequence). This CDR3 comprises 11 residues. Deletions cut 1 base from V and 4 bases from J, with 5 bases between. CDR3 amino acids: CAWSDRYEQYF. The CDR3 nucleotides read TGTGCCTGGAGTGACAGATACGAGCAGTACTTC.

This clonotype was counted ten times or more. V gene TRBV24-1 combines with J gene TRBJ2-1; TRBD2 is a possible D gene (6 bases). From germline, CDR1 is KGHDR and CDR2 SFDVKD. This CDR3 region has 17 residues. Trimming removed 2 bases at V and 1 base at J, with 14 bases between. The CDR3 DNA follows: TGTGCCACCAGTGATTGGAGGACCCGGGGGTCCTACAATGAGCAGTTCTTC. This translates into CATSDWRTRGSYNEQFF.

The CDR3 DNA is TGTGCCAGCAGCTTAGCGAGAGGGGCGAATGAAGCTTTCTTT. This gives the protein CASSLARGANEAFF. The chain couples TRBV7-2 to TRBJ1-1, with D perhaps TRBD1 (5 bases). CDR1 and CDR2 from the germline V gene are SGHTA and FQGNSA. The V end was cut by 0 bases, the J end by 7 bases, with 12 bases between. The CDR3 totals 14 residues.

The chain combines TRBV19 with TRBJ1-2; 8 bases match TRBD1. Trimming removed 4 bases from V and 4 bases from J; junction bases left unmatched: 5. This CDR3 contains 14 residues. Germline lookup yields CDR1 LNHDA and CDR2 SQIVND (reference sequence). The CDR3 nucleotides are TGTGCCAGTAGTACGACAGGGGTTGGCTATGGCTACACCTTC. This gives the protein CASSTTGVGYGYTF.

This clonotype came up many times. The chain links TRBV5-1 to TRBJ2-3; maybe TRBD2 (9 bases). The CDR3 extends over 21 amino acids. V was trimmed by 4 bases and J by 0 bases, leaving 30 bases between them. Germline CDR1 and CDR2: SGHRS and YFSETQ. CDR3 loop: CASSRIPTTAGGQGSTDTQYF. DNA of the CDR3: TGCGCCAGCAGCCGTATCCCAACAACAGCGGGAGGACAGGGAAGCACAGATACGCAGTATTTT.

The chain joins TRBV5-1 to TRBJ1-2, with 10 bases fitting TRBD1. Germline CDR1 reads SGHRS; CDR2 reads YFSETQ. The CDR3 spans 14 residues. The V and J ends lost 3 bases and 6 bases, in that order; junction bases with no gene match: 5. As DNA, the CDR3 is TGCGCCAGCAGCTCATCCGGGACAGGGGATGGCTACACCTTC. It codes for CASSSSGTGDGYTF.

This clonotype was recorded a few times. The J gene is TRBJ2-7, the V gene TRBV20-1; D possibly uses TRBD1 or TRBD2 (6 bases each). This CDR3 contains 15 residues. The germline V and J ends were trimmed by 6 bases and 4 bases, with 22 bases remaining between them. Germline CDR1 is DFQATT and CDR2 is SNEGSKA (reference sequence). CDR3 sequence reads: CSATSWGQGTYEQYF. The CDR3 nucleotides are TGCAGTGCCACGTCCTGGGGGCAGGGGACTTACGAGCAGTACTTC.

This clonotype has a handful of counts. The chain recombines TRBV7-9 with TRBJ1-1; D remains ambiguous. The V gene's germline CDR1 is SEHNR and CDR2 FQNEAQ (reference sequence). The V and J ends lost 1 base and 7 bases respectively, with 10 bases between them. The CDR3 length is 13 residues. The CDR3 DNA is TGTGCCAGCAGCTTAGAATCAGGTATTGAAGCTTTCTTT. It is translated as CASSLESGIEAFF. Supplemented by reference TRBV7-9 and TRBJ1-1, the full variable domain reads DTGVSQNPRHKITKRGQNVTFRCDPISEHNRLYWYRQTLGQGPEFLTYFQNEAQLEKSRLLSDRFSAERPKGSFSTLEIQRTEQGDSAMYLCASSLESGIEAFFGQGTRLTVV.

The rearrangement uses TRBV5-5 and TRBJ1-1; D is undetermined. Trimming shortened V by 3 bases and J by 2 bases, and 17 bases separated the two germline ends. Germline CDR1 and CDR2: SGHKS and YYEKEE (reference sequence). CDR3 size: 16 residues. The CDR3 spells CASSSSIIRGNTEAFF. As DNA, the CDR3 is TGTGCCAGCAGCTCAAGTATTATCCGGGGAAACACTGAAGCTTTCTTT.

Only a few counts were recorded for this clonotype. V is TRBV12-3 or TRBV12-4 and J is TRBJ1-2; D gene unclear. V was pared by 2 bases and J by 5 bases, with 18 bases between. The CDR3 extends over 16 amino acids. CDR3 residues: CASSLSTSRRDYGYTF. CDR3 bases: TGTGCCAGCAGTTTATCCACGAGCCGTAGAGATTATGGCTACACCTTC.

The CDR3 bases are TGCAGCGTTGATCCCACCCGGACCACTGAAGCTTTCTTT. Its protein product is CSVDPTRTTEAFF. J is TRBJ1-1 and V is TRBV29-1; the D is unclear. V lost 3 bases and J 4 bases, leaving 12 bases between the germline ends. Germline CDR1 SQVTM, CDR2 ANQGSEA. This CDR3 has 13 amino acids.

This clonotype has only a few counts. The chain couples TRBV18 to TRBJ2-7; 9 nucleotides match TRBD1. After removal of 3 bases from V and 9 bases from J, the junction contained 9 bases not matched to a gene. This CDR3 spans 14 amino acids. CDR1 and CDR2 from the germline V gene are KGHSH and LQKENI. The CDR3 coding sequence is TGTGCCAGCTCACCCTCCGGGACAGGGACGGTGCAGTACTTC. It codes for CASSPSGTGTVQYF.